This TCR beta chain emerged from a study of cytomegalovirus exposure and HLA in healthy donors. Study as a whole: Within the Caucasian-associated ancestry cluster were 81% of the approximately 400 genotyped donors. General observations from the study: Several of the most significant clusters were apparently associated with common viral pathogens in a later analysis. Later analysis found that TCR beta chains associated with HLA were more clonally expanded than other, equally common chains.

This PCR relied on a set of 60 Vbeta primers and 13 Jbeta primers. Data came from immunoSEQ multiplex PCR; TCRdb stores just in-frame clones and leaves some out. The sample consists of 150,000 to 200,000 clones, roughly four fifths of them appearing once. A remark on this clone: Its specificity is unknown.

This CDR3 spans 15 amino acids. Trimming removed 1 base from V and 6 bases from J, with 13 bases in between. Germline CDR1 MGHRA, CDR2 YSYEKL. Sequenced input: PBMCs. The chain employs TRBV4-1 and TRBJ1-5, with D maybe TRBD1 (6 bases). The TCR was taken from a woman aged 30 to 39 in good health and CMV-seropositive. Here the CDR3 DNA reads TGCGCCAGCAGCCAAGCCCACAGGGTTTCTCAGCCCCAGCATTTT. Its translation is CASSQAHRVSQPQHF.